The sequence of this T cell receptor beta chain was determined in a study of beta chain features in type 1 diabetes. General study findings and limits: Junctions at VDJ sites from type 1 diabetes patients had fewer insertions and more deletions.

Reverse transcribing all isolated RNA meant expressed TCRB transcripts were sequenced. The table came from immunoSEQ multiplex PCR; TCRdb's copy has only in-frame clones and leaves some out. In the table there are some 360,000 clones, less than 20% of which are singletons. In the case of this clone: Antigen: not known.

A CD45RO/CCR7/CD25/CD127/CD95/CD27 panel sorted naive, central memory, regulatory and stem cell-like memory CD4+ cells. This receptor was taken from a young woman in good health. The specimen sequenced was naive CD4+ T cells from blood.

CDR3 sequence reads: CASSFPTGSHPTSEAFF. In DNA, the CDR3 is TGTGCCAGCAGCTTCCCGACCGGGTCACACCCGACCTCTGAAGCTTTCTTT. The V and J genes are TRBV7-9 and TRBJ1-1, with D uncertain. Per the germline V gene, CDR1 is SEHNR and CDR2 is FQNEAQ (reference sequence). V was shortened by 3 bases and J by 6 bases, with 23 bases between the two germline ends. The CDR3 has 17 amino acids.